This TCR beta chain originates from a study of blood T cell repertoires in COVID-19 (dated by TCRdb to about 2020). Looking at the study overall: Collaborator samples came from the United States, Italy and Spain and covered acute and convalescent phases of COVID-19. The material from the prospective study consisted of cDNA or gDNA derived from T cells, B-cell-depleted T cells, or PBMCs. Deeply sampled blood TCRbeta repertoires from subjects exposed to, actively infected with, or recovered from COVID-19 were included in the dataset. A freely available public database, intended as a resource for researchers studying the immune response to SARS-CoV-2, is where the repertoires were released. Samples were obtained from the ongoing ImmuneRACE study (first 160 participants) and from over 1,000 subjects provided by 6 global collaborators. Sample metadata almost always included a de-identified subject ID, COVID-19 status, age in years and sex. Where available, HLA class I and class II types were obtained from metadata supplied by the sample provider rather than from assay-based typing.

Collaborating institutions collected whole blood in K2EDTA tubes following their own protocols. For TCRbeta analysis, collaborator samples were shipped as frozen whole blood, as isolated PBMCs, or as DNA extracted from either sample type. With regard to this clone: Its cognate antigen has yet to be identified. The input lacks base qualities; no much larger clone sits a single base away.

TCRbeta CDR3 regions were amplified from genomic DNA by means of the immunoSEQ Assay, a bias-controlled multiplex PCR. For the original study's pipeline: Within the assay, amplification of reference gene primers was used to estimate how many nucleated cells each sample contained. To quantify the absolute abundance of each unique TCRbeta CDR3 rearrangement, sequence reads were collapsed and filtered. For each sample, productive Simpson clonality was calculated as the square root of Simpson's diversity index across productive rearrangements. The immuneACCESS repertoire file appears here via TCRdb, limited to in-frame rearrangements. These files lack a portion of the clones; in checked studies, under half of the deficit traces to unresolved V genes, and the cause of the others is not known. That table furnishes V, J and clone size, whereas the DNA furnished D and trimming. The sample profile shows around 51,000 clones; approximately 86% of them were found once. Jointly, the top ten make up just under 3% of the sample.

From cysteine to phenylalanine, the CDR3 is 15 amino acids long. Here the CDR3 DNA is all that survives: 45 bases in frame from base 1. V is trimmed back by 5 bases and J by 8 bases, and the junction contains 9 bases that no gene match accounts for. The germline V gene gives CDR1 as SNHLY and CDR2 as FYNNEI. Study-level results and caveats: The amount of clinical and demographic metadata varied by source and participant and was provided uncurated.

This TCR was recovered from a woman of 80 years or more with acute or convalescent COVID-19. Rearrangement joined TRBV2 to TRBJ1-4; the central 9 bases match TRBD1. Sequencing was performed on peripheral blood. In nucleotide form, the sequence is TGTGCCAGCAGTAGACGGGGACAGGGTGGCGAAAAACTGTTTTTT. It is translated as CASSRRGQGGEKLFF.